This T cell receptor beta chain was obtained from a study of shared clonotypes between healthy human individuals. TCRdb's copy holds only in-frame clones and misses some; the assay was immunoSEQ multiplex PCR. The table records some 530,000 clones, 81% of them present only once. The CDR3 sequence is 15 residues long. J was trimmed by 3 bases and V by 4 bases; bases with no gene match: 7. The germline gives CDR1 MGHDK, CDR2 SYGVNS. The sequencing sample was made of PBMCs. This sequence joins TRBV25-1 and TRBJ2-7; TRBD1 agrees at 9 bases. The clonotype comes from a woman aged 40 to 50 in good health. Some clones in this sample may be carry-over from other donors' samples. CDR3 nucleotide sequence: TGTGCCAGCAGTGGAGGACAGGGGAGGCACTACGAGCAGTACTTC. Translated, it gives CASSGGQGRHYEQYF.